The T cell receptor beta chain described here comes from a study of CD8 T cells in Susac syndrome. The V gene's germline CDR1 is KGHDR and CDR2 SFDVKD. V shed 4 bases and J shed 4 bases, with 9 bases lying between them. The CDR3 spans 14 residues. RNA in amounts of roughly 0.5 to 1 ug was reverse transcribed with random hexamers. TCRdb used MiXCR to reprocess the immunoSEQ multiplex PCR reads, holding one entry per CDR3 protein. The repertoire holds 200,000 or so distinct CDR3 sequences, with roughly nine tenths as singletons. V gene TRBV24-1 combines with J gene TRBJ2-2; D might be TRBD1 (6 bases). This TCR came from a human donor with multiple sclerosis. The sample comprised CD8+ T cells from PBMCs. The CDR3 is CATSEQGSTGELFF. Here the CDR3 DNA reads TGTGCCACCAGTGAACAGGGAAGCACCGGGGAGCTGTTTTTT.